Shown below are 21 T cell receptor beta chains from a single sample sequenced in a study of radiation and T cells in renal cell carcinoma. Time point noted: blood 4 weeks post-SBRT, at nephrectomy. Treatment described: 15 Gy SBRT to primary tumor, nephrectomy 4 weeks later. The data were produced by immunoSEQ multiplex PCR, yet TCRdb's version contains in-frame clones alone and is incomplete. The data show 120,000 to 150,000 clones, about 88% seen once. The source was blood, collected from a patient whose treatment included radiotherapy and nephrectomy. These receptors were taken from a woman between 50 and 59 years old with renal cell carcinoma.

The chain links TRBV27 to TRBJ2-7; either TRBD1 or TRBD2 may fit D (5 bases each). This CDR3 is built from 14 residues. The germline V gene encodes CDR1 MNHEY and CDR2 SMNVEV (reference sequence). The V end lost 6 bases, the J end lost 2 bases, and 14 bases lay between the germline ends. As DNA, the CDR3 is TGTGCCAGCAGACCCCCCGGGGCCGCCTACGAGCAGTACTTC. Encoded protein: CASRPPGAAYEQYF.

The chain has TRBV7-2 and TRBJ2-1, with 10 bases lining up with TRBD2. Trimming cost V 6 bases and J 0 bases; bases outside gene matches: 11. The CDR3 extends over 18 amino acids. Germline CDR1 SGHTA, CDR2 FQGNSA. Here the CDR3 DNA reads TGTGCCAGCAGTCAGGCCCCGGGACTAGCGTACTCCTACAATGAGCAGTTCTTC. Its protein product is CASSQAPGLAYSYNEQFF. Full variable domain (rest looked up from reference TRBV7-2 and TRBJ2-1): GAGVSQSPSNKVTEKGKDVELRCDPISGHTALYWYRQSLGQGLEFLIYFQGNSAPDKSGLPSDRFSAERTGGSVSTLTIQRTQQEDSAVYLCASSQAPGLAYSYNEQFFGPGTRLTVL.

CDR3 DNA sequence: TGTGCCAGCAGCTTAAGGGAGGGGGTTTGCTATGGCTACACCTTC. Protein: CASSLREGVCYGYTF. The chain couples TRBV7-6 to TRBJ1-2; weak D call: TRBD1 (6 bases). V lost 2 bases and J lost 4, with 14 bases in between. The CDR3 has 15 amino acids. The germline V gene has CDR1 SGHVS and CDR2 FNYEAQ.

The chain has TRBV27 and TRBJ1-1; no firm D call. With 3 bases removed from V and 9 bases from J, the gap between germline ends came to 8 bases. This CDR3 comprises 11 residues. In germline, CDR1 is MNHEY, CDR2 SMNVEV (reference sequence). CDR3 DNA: TGTGCCAGCAGTTTTGGGGAGAAAGCTTTCTTT. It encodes CASSFGEKAFF.

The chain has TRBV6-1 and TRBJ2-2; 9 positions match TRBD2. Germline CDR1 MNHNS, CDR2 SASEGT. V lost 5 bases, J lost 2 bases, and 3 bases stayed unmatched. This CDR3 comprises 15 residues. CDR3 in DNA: TGTGCCAGCAGTCGACTAGCGGAAAACACCGGGGAGCTGTTTTTT. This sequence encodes CASSRLAENTGELFF.

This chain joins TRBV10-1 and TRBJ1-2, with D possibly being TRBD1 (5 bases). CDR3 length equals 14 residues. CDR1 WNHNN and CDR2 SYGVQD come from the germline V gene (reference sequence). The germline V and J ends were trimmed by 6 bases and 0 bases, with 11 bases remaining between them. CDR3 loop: CASRRDGPNYGYTF. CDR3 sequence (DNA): TGCGCCAGCAGGAGGGACGGGCCTAACTATGGCTACACCTTC.

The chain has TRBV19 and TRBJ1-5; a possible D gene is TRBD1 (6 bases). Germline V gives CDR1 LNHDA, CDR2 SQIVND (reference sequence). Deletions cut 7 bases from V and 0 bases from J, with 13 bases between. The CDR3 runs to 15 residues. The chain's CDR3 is CASNSGTYSNQPQHF. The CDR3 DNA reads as TGTGCCAGTAATTCGGGGACATATAGCAATCAGCCCCAGCATTTT. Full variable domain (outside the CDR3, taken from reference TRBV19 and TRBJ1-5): DGGITQSPKYLFRKEGQNVTLSCEQNLNHDAMYWYRQDPGQGLRLIYYSQIVNDFQKGDIAEGYSVSREKKESFPLTVTSAQKNPTAFYLCASNSGTYSNQPQHFGDGTRLSIL.

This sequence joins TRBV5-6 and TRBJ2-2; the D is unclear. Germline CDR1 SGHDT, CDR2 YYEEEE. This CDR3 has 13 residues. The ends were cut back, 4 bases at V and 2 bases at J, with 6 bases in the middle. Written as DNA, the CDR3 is TGTGCCAGCAGCCTGGGAAACACCGGGGAGCTGTTTTTT. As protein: CASSLGNTGELFF. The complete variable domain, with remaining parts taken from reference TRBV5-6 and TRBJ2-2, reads DAGVTQSPTHLIKTRGQQVTLRCSPKSGHDTVSWYQQALGQGPQFIFQYYEEEERQRGNFPDRFSGHQFPNYSSELNVNALLLGDSALYLCASSLGNTGELFFGEGSRLTVL.

DNA for the CDR3: TGTGCCAGCAGGCTAGCGGCCTCAGAGACCCAGTACTTC. Its translation is CASRLAASETQYF. The chain has TRBV11-2 and TRBJ2-5, with TRBD2 matching 7 bases. Trimming removed 6 bases from V and 4 bases from J; junction bases left unmatched: 5. The CDR3 loop spans 13 amino acids. CDR1 is SGHAT and CDR2 is FQNNGV in the germline V gene.

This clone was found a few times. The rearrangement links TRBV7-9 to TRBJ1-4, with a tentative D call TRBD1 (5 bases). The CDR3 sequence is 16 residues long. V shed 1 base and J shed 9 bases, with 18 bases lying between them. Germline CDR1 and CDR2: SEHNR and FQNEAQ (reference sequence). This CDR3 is CASSLVGIGREKKLFF. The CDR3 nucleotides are TGTGCCAGCAGCTTAGTAGGGATTGGCAGGGAGAAAAAACTGTTTTTT.

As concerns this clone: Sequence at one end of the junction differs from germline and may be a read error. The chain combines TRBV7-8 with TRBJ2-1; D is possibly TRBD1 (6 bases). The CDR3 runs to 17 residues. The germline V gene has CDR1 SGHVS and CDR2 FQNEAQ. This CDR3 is CASTLTGTRRLYNEQFF. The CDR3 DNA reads TGTGCCAGCACCTTAACCGGGACACGGCGACTCTACAATGAGCAGTTCTTC.

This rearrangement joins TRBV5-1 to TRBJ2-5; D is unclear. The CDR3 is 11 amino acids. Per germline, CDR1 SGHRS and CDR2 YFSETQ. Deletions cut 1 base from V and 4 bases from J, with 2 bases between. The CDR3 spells CASSLTETQYF. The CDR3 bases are TGCGCCAGCAGCTTGACAGAGACCCAGTACTTC.

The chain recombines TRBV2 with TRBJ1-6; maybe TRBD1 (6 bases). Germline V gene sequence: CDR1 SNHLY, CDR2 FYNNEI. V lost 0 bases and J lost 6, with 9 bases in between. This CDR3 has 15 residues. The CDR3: CASSEAGASNSPLHF. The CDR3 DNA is TGTGCCAGCAGTGAAGCGGGGGCTAGTAATTCACCCCTCCACTTT.

The CDR3 DNA follows: TGCGCCAGCAGCCCCCCCGGACAGGGTTTACACGAGCAGTACTTC. Translated, it gives CASSPPGQGLHEQYF. The chain employs TRBV4-1 and TRBJ2-7; TRBD1 matches 8 bases. The CDR3 runs to 15 residues. Trimming took 4 bases from V and 5 from J; bases not matched to a gene: 10. Germline V lookup: CDR1 MGHRA, CDR2 YSYEKL.

The CDR3 DNA reads TGTGCCAGCAGCCTAAGTGGCTCAGATCAGCCCCAGCATTTT. Translation gives CASSLSGSDQPQHF. The gene calls are TRBV5-5 and TRBJ1-5; D is uncertain. This CDR3 is 14 amino acids long. Trimming cost V 4 bases and J 5 bases, with 13 bases left between them. From germline, CDR1 is SGHKS and CDR2 YYEKEE (reference sequence). Drawing the rest from reference TRBV5-5 and TRBJ1-5, the complete variable domain is DAGVTQSPTHLIKTRGQQVTLRCSPISGHKSVSWYQQVLGQGPQFIFQYYEKEERGRGNFPDRFSARQFPNYSSELNVNALLLGDSALYLCASSLSGSDQPQHFGDGTRLSIL.

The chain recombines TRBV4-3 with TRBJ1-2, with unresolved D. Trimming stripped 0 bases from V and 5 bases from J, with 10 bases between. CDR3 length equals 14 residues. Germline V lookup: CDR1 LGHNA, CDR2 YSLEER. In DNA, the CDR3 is TGCGCCAGCAGCCAAGATCTAGGAGGTTATGGCTACACCTTC. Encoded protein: CASSQDLGGYGYTF.

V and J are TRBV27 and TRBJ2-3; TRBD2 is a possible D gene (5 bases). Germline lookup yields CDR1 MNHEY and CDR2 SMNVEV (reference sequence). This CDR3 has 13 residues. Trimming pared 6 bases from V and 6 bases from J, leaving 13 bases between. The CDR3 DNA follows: TGTGCCAGCAGGCTGACTCGAGGGGATACGCAGTATTTT. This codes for CASRLTRGDTQYF.

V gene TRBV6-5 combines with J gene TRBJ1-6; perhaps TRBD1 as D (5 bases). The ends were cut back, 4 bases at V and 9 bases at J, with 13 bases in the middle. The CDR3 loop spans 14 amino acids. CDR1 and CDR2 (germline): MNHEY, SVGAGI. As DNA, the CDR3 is TGTGCCAGCAGTTCCTCGTTGGGGACTTCACCCCTCCACTTT. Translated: CASSSSLGTSPLHF.

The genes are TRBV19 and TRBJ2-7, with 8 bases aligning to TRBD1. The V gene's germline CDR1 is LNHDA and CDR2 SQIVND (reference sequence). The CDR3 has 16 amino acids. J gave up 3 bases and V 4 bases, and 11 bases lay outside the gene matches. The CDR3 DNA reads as TGTGCCAGTAGTAGGGCCGGACAGGGCATCGGCTACGAGCAGTACTTC. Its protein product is CASSRAGQGIGYEQYF.

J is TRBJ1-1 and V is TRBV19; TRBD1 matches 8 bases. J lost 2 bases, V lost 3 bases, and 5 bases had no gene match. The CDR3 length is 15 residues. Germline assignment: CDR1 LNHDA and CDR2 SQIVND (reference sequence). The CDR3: CASSMGDRTNTEAFF. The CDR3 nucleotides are TGTGCCAGTAGTATGGGGGACAGGACAAACACTGAAGCTTTCTTT. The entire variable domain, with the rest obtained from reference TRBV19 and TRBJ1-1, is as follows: DGGITQSPKYLFRKEGQNVTLSCEQNLNHDAMYWYRQDPGQGLRLIYYSQIVNDFQKGDIAEGYSVSREKKESFPLTVTSAQKNPTAFYLCASSMGDRTNTEAFFGQGTRLTVV.

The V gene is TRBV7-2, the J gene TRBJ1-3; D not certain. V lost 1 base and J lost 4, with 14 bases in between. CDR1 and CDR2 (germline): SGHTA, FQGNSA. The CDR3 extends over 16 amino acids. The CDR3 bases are TGTGCCAGCAGCTTAGTTGGCCCCACGGTCGGAAACACCATATATTTT. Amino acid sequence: CASSLVGPTVGNTIYF.